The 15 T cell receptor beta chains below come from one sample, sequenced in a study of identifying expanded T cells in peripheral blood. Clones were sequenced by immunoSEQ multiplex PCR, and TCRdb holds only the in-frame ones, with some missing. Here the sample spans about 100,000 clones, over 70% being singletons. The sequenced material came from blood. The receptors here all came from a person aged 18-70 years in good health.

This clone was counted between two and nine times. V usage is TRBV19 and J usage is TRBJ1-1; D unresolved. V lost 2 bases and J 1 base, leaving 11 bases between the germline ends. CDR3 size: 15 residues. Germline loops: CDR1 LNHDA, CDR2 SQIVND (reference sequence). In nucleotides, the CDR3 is TGTGCCAGTAGTATAAGTCTCAGTGGGAACACTGAAGCTTTCTTT. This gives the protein CASSISLSGNTEAFF. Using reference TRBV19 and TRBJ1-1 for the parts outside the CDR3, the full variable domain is DGGITQSPKYLFRKEGQNVTLSCEQNLNHDAMYWYRQDPGQGLRLIYYSQIVNDFQKGDIAEGYSVSREKKESFPLTVTSAQKNPTAFYLCASSISLSGNTEAFFGQGTRLTVV.

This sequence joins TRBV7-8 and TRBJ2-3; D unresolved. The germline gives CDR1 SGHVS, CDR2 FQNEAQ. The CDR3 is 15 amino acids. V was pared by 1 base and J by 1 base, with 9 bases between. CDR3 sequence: CASSLEYPGTDTQYF. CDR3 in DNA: TGTGCCAGCAGCTTAGAGTACCCAGGCACAGATACGCAGTATTTT.

The CDR3 spells CASSSGLRRWATQYF. The CDR3 region has the DNA TGCGCCAGCAGCTCGGGACTCCGGAGATGGGCGACCCAGTACTTC. The chain employs TRBV5-1 and TRBJ2-5; weak D call: TRBD2 (6 bases). V lost 3 bases to trimming and J lost 7 bases, with 19 bases between them. The CDR3 has 15 residues. The germline CDR1 and CDR2 sequences are SGHRS and YFSETQ.

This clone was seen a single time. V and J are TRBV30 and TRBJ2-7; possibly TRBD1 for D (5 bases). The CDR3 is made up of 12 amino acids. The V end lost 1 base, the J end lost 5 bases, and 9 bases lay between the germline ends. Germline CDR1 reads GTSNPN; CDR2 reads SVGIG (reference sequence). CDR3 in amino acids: CAWSGRVHEQYF. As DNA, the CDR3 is TGTGCCTGGAGTGGCAGGGTCCACGAGCAGTACTTC.

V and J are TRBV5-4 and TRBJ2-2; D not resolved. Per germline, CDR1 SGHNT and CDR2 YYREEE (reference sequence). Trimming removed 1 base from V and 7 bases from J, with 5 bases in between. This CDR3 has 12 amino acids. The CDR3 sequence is CASSLSHGELFF. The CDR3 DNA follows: TGTGCCAGCAGCTTGTCGCACGGGGAGCTGTTTTTT.

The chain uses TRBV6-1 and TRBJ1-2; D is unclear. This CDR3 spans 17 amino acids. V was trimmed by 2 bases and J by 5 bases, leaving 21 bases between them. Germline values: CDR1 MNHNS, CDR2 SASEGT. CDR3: CASSENLAGSYLYGYTF. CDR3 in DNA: TGTGCCAGCAGTGAAAACCTTGCTGGGAGTTACCTTTATGGCTACACCTTC.

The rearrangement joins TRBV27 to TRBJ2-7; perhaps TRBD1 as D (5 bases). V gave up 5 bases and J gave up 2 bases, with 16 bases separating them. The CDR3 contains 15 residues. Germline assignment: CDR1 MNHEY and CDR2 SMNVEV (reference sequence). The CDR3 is CASSITRGPPYEQYF. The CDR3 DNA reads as TGTGCCAGCAGTATCACAAGGGGCCCTCCCTACGAGCAGTACTTC.

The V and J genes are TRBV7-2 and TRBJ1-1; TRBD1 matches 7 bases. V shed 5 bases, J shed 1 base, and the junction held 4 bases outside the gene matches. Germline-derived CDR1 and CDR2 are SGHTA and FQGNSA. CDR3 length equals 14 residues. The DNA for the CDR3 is TGTGCCAGCAGCCTAGGGGGCGCGAACACTGAAGCTTTCTTT. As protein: CASSLGGANTEAFF.

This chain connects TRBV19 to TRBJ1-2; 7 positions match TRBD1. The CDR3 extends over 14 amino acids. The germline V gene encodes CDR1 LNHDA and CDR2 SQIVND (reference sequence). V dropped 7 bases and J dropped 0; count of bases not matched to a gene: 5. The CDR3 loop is CASTWTGANYGYTF. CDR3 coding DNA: TGTGCCAGTACCTGGACAGGAGCTAACTATGGCTACACCTTC.

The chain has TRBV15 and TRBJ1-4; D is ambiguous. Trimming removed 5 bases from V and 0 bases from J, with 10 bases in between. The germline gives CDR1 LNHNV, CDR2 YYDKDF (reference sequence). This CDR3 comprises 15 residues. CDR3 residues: CATSPRVATNEKLFF. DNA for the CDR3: TGTGCCACCAGCCCCCGAGTTGCAACTAATGAAAAACTGTTTTTT.

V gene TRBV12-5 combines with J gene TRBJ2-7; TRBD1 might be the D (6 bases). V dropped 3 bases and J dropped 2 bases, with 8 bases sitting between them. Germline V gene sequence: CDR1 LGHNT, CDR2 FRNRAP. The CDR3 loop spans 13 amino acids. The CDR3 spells CASGFWGPYEQYF. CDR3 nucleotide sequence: TGTGCTAGTGGTTTCTGGGGGCCCTACGAGCAGTACTTC.

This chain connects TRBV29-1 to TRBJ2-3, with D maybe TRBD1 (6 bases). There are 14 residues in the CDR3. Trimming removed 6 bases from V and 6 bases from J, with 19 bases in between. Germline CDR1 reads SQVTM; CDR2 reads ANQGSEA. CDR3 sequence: CSVLTGTIGDTQYF. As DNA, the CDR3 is TGCAGCGTACTCACCGGGACAATTGGGGATACGCAGTATTTT.

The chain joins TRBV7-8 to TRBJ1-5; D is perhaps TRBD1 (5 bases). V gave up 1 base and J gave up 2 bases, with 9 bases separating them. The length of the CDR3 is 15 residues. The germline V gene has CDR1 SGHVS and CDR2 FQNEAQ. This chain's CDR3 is CASSLDLGGNQPQHF. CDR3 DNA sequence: TGTGCCAGCAGCTTAGATTTGGGGGGCAATCAGCCCCAGCATTTT. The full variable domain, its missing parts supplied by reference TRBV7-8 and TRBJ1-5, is GAGVSQSPRYKVAKRGQDVALRCDPISGHVSLFWYQQALGQGPEFLTYFQNEAQLDKSGLPSDRFFAERPEGSVSTLKIQRTQQEDSAVYLCASSLDLGGNQPQHFGDGTRLSIL.

The CDR3 is CASSIGRVGELFF. The CDR3 DNA sequence: TGTGCCAGTAGTATAGGGCGGGTCGGGGAGCTGTTTTTT. The rearrangement uses TRBV19 and TRBJ2-2; D may be TRBD2 (5 bases). The V gene lost 1 base and the J gene lost 7 bases, with 7 bases spanning the gap. CDR3 length equals 13 residues. Germline V gene data show CDR1 as LNHDA and CDR2 as SQIVND (reference sequence).

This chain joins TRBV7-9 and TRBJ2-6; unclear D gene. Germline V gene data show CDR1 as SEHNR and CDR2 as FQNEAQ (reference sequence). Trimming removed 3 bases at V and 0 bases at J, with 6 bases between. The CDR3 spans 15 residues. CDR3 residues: CASSLQISGANVLTF. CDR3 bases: TGTGCCAGCAGCTTGCAGATCTCTGGGGCCAACGTCCTGACTTTC.